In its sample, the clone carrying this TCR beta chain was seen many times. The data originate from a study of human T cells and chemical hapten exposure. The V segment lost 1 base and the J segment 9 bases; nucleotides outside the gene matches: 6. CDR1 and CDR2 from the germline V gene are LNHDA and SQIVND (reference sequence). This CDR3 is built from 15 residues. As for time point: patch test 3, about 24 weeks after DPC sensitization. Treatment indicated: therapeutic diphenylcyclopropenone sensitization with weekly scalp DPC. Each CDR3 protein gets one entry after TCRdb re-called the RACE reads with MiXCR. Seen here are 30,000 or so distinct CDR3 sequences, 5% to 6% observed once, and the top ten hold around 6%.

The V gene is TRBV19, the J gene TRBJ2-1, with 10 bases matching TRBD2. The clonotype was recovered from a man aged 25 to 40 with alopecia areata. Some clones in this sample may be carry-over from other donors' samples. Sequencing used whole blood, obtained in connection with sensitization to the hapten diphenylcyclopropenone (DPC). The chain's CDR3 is CASSIVGSGGTEQFF. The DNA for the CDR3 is TGTGCCAGTAGTATAGTCGGTAGCGGGGGGACTGAGCAGTTCTTC.